This section outlines one T cell receptor beta chain sequence together with its context. In the original analysis: Estimation of nucleated cell counts was performed using reference gene primer amplification. Sequencing was performed with immunoSEQ multiplex PCR; in TCRdb, only in-frame clones are kept and a portion is missing. V and J calls and clone size are as listed in that table; D and trimming were resolved from the DNA. The sample records some 250,000 clones, around 85% being singletons. The sample is drawn from a study of blood T cell repertoires in COVID-19. On the study more broadly: Collection of acute and convalescent COVID-19 samples took place in the United States, Italy and Spain.

Germline CDR1 is SGHTS and CDR2 is YDEGEE. The trim removed 4 bases at V and 1 base at J, leaving 13 bases unmatched. This CDR3 contains 19 residues. Participant reports of clinical history set cohort assignment. The chain combines TRBV5-8 with TRBJ2-7; 14 bases are a match to TRBD2. Material for sequencing was PBMCs or T cells enriched from blood (not recorded which). The sequence derives from a woman aged 50 to 60 who had recovered from COVID-19. The CDR3 loop reads CASSHVPTGLAGVSYEQYF. CDR3 bases: TGTGCCAGCAGCCACGTACCAACGGGACTAGCGGGAGTGTCCTACGAGCAGTACTTC.